The 26 T cell receptor beta chains listed next were all sequenced from one sample in a study of cytomegalovirus exposure and HLA in healthy donors. 13 Jbeta primers and 60 Vbeta primers were used for the PCR. This table comes from immunoSEQ multiplex PCR, and its TCRdb copy is limited to in-frame clones, with some not included. The table has roughly 120,000 clones, roughly a tenth seen once; the top ten hold less than 4%. Sequenced: PBMCs. The receptors originated from a man aged 25 to 45 in good health and CMV-seronegative.

The sample holds a few counts of this clone. J is TRBJ2-7 and V is TRBV12-5; 8 bases are shared with TRBD1. CDR3 length equals 15 residues. Germline-derived CDR1 and CDR2 are LGHNT and FRNRAP. V gave up 6 bases and J gave up 0 bases; unmatched junction bases: 7. The CDR3 region is CASGSGQGSSYEQYF. In nucleotides, the CDR3 is TGTGCTAGTGGCTCCGGACAGGGTTCCTCCTACGAGCAGTACTTC.

The chain couples TRBV19 to TRBJ2-7; TRBD2 matches 12 bases. Trimming at V came to 6 bases and at J to 4 bases, leaving 16 bases not matched to a gene. CDR1 and CDR2 (germline): LNHDA, SQIVND (reference sequence). The CDR3 length is 18 residues. The CDR3 DNA sequence: TGTGCCAGTAGCCCGCAGGGGGGGCCGACTAGCGGGAGATACGAGCAGTACTTC. It translates to CASSPQGGPTSGRYEQYF.

J is TRBJ1-5 and V is TRBV27, with 8 bases fitting TRBD1. The V segment lost 3 bases and the J segment 1 base; nucleotides outside the gene matches: 5. This CDR3 is 16 amino acids long. In germline, CDR1 is MNHEY, CDR2 SMNVEV (reference sequence). The CDR3 DNA reads TGTGCCAGCAGTTTTTCCAGGGGGCTAAGCAATCAGCCCCAGCATTTT. It encodes CASSFSRGLSNQPQHF.

This clone has more than one count but fewer than ten. CDR3 region: CASSLGRPLHF. CDR3 DNA sequence: TGTGCCAGCAGCTTGGGCCGGCCCCTCCACTTT. This chain joins TRBV11-2 and TRBJ1-6; D not resolved. Between the trimmed V and J ends, which lost 3 bases and 13 bases, there was a span of 7 bases. Per the germline V gene, CDR1 is SGHAT and CDR2 is FQNNGV. The CDR3 is 11 residues long.

This clone occurred a few times. The chain employs TRBV2 and TRBJ2-1; TRBD1 is a possible D gene (5 bases). The CDR3 loop spans 13 amino acids. The V end was cut by 3 bases, the J end by 6 bases, with 9 bases between. Germline CDR1 SNHLY, CDR2 FYNNEI. CDR3 amino acids: CASSEFDSNEQFF. The CDR3 DNA reads as TGTGCCAGCAGTGAGTTTGACAGCAATGAGCAGTTCTTC.

This clone was detected a few times. The rearrangement links TRBV5-1 to TRBJ1-3, with D tentatively TRBD1 (5 bases). The CDR3 is 17 amino acids. V lost 0 bases, J lost 8 bases, and 21 bases lay in between. Germline V gives CDR1 SGHRS, CDR2 YFSETQ. The CDR3 DNA reads TGCGCCAGCAGCTTGGATCCGTGGCAGGGTAGTAAGGACACCATATATTTT. The encoded protein is CASSLDPWQGSKDTIYF.

This clone was picked up a small number of times. The chain carries TRBV7-2 and TRBJ2-5; a weak D match, TRBD2 (6 bases). The V gene lost 4 bases and the J gene lost 0 bases, with 21 bases spanning the gap. This CDR3 contains 18 residues. CDR1 is SGHTA and CDR2 is FQGNSA in the germline V gene. CDR3: CASSSRGGNSGYQETQYF. In nucleotides, the CDR3 is TGTGCCAGCAGCTCTAGGGGCGGGAATAGCGGTTACCAAGAGACCCAGTACTTC.

For this clone: This CDR3 is also generated by other DNA sequences in the sample. The V gene is TRBV29-1, the J gene TRBJ1-4; 7 nucleotides agree with TRBD1. V lost 7 bases, J lost 4 bases, and 6 bases stayed unmatched. Germline loops: CDR1 SQVTM, CDR2 ANQGSEA. The CDR3 is made up of 13 amino acids. CDR3 loop: CSGGTAGNEKLFF. The CDR3 DNA follows: TGCAGCGGAGGGACAGCGGGTAATGAAAAACTGTTTTTT.

This clone has just a few counts. The J gene is TRBJ1-4, the V gene TRBV5-6; 7 bases fit TRBD1. Germline loops: CDR1 SGHDT, CDR2 YYEEEE. V trimming: 4 bases; J trimming: 6 bases; junction bases outside the gene matches: 9. The length of the CDR3 is 15 residues. Here the CDR3 DNA reads TGTGCCAGCAGCCTCCGGACAGGAGAAGATGAAAAACTGTTTTTT. Protein: CASSLRTGEDEKLFF.

CDR3 loop: CASSPKTGHNSPLHF. The CDR3 DNA follows: TGTGCCAGCAGCCCTAAGACAGGACATAATTCACCCCTCCACTTT. The chain couples TRBV7-6 to TRBJ1-6, with D possibly being TRBD1 (6 bases). There are 15 residues in the CDR3. The germline gives CDR1 SGHVS, CDR2 FNYEAQ. V gave up 5 bases and J gave up 5 bases, with 13 bases separating them.

The CDR3 bases are TGTGCCAGCAGCTTAGGCCTAAGAGTCAGGGATAACTACGAGCAGTACTTC. It translates to CASSLGLRVRDNYEQYF. The chain links TRBV7-2 to TRBJ2-7, with a weak D call TRBD1 (5 bases). The V and J ends lost 1 base and 3 bases respectively, with 19 bases between them. The CDR3 has 17 amino acids. The germline V gene encodes CDR1 SGHTA and CDR2 FQGNSA.

This chain connects TRBV5-5 to TRBJ1-6, with a tentative D call TRBD1 (6 bases). The V end was cut by 4 bases, the J end by 2 bases, with 10 bases between. Germline lookup yields CDR1 SGHKS and CDR2 YYEKEE (reference sequence). CDR3 length equals 15 residues. The CDR3 sequence: CASSRRGTYNSPLHF. The CDR3 bases are TGTGCCAGCAGCCGAAGGGGGACCTATAATTCACCCCTCCACTTT.

This clone was detected a few times. Written as DNA, the CDR3 is TGTGCCAGCAGTGAACCGGGTAGAAGAGGCTACGAGCAGTACTTC. As protein: CASSEPGRRGYEQYF. The chain joins TRBV6-1 to TRBJ2-7; D unresolved. The germline gives CDR1 MNHNS, CDR2 SASEGT. V lost 2 bases and J 3 bases, leaving 14 bases between the germline ends. The CDR3 runs to 15 residues.

The chain has TRBV18 and TRBJ1-6; possible D gene TRBD1, 5 bases. Germline CDR1 is KGHSH and CDR2 is LQKENI. V lost 5 bases to trimming and J lost 13 bases, with 15 bases between them. The CDR3 is 13 amino acids. The CDR3 sequence is CASSDTTGGPLHF. The CDR3 coding sequence is TGTGCCAGCTCAGACACCACGGGGGGTCCCCTCCACTTT.

This clone was picked up a small number of times. The V and J genes are TRBV28 and TRBJ1-4; 7 bases map to TRBD1. CDR1 is MDHEN, CDR2 SYDVKM, per germline. This CDR3 region has 15 residues. V was clipped by 8 bases and J by 0 bases; unmatched bases: 6. CDR3 loop: CASGEQGATNEKLFF. The CDR3 DNA reads as TGTGCCAGCGGGGAGCAGGGGGCAACTAATGAAAAACTGTTTTTT.

This clone has just a few counts. The gene calls are TRBV28 and TRBJ2-7; 10 bases are shared with TRBD2. Germline V gene data show CDR1 as MDHEN and CDR2 as SYDVKM. The CDR3 has 15 amino acids. V lost 5 bases and J lost 3; bases outside the gene matches: 7. The DNA for the CDR3 is TGTGCCAGCAGTCCCGCCGGACTAGCGGACTACGAGCAGTACTTC. Protein: CASSPAGLADYEQYF. Filled out from reference TRBV28 and TRBJ2-7, the complete variable domain reads DVKVTQSSRYLVKRTGEKVFLECVQDMDHENMFWYRQDPGLGLRLIYFSYDVKMKEKGDIPEGYSVSREKKERFSLILESASTNQTSMYLCASSPAGLADYEQYFGPGTRLTVT.

There are a few counts of this clone. V is TRBV19 and J is TRBJ2-5; 12 bases fit TRBD2. Per the germline V gene, CDR1 is LNHDA and CDR2 is SQIVND (reference sequence). V lost 5 bases, J lost 5 bases, and 3 bases stayed unmatched. The CDR3 is 14 residues long. In DNA, the CDR3 is TGTGCCAGTAGTGGACTAGCGGGGTTTGAGACCCAGTACTTC. Its protein product is CASSGLAGFETQYF.

This clone turned up a few times. This rearrangement joins TRBV7-3 to TRBJ2-5, with D possibly TRBD2 on 5 matching bases. Germline V gene data show CDR1 as SGHTA and CDR2 as FQGTGA. This CDR3 has 14 amino acids. The ends were cut back, 8 bases at V and 4 bases at J, with 17 bases in the middle. This chain's CDR3 is CASSRSGLGETQYF. The CDR3 DNA sequence: TGTGCCAGCTCGAGATCCGGACTGGGAGAGACCCAGTACTTC.

The chain links TRBV4-1 to TRBJ1-1, with unresolved D. The length of the CDR3 is 13 residues. Trimming took 0 bases from V and 4 from J, leaving 6 bases between them. Germline V gene data show CDR1 as MGHRA and CDR2 as YSYEKL. The CDR3 DNA reads as TGCGCCAGCAGCCAAGAGAGGAGCACTGAAGCTTTCTTT. It codes for CASSQERSTEAFF.

This chain joins TRBV29-1 and TRBJ2-7, with TRBD1 as a possible D gene (5 bases). This CDR3 contains 11 residues. The germline V gene encodes CDR1 SQVTM and CDR2 ANQGSEA. Deletions cut 7 bases from V and 7 bases from J, with 14 bases between. The CDR3 sequence is CSARQGWEQYF. CDR3 in DNA: TGCAGCGCCAGGCAGGGCTGGGAGCAGTACTTC.

This clone was seen only a few times. This chain links TRBV7-6 with TRBJ2-1, with 10 bases aligning to TRBD1. With 0 bases clipped from V and 2 bases from J, the junction kept 1 base outside the gene matches. The CDR3 length is 16 residues. Looked up from germline, CDR1 is SGHVS and CDR2 is FNYEAQ. CDR3 DNA: TGTGCCAGCAGCTTAGCCGGGACAGGGGCCTACAATGAGCAGTTCTTC. Translation: CASSLAGTGAYNEQFF. The full variable domain, in which reference TRBV7-6 and TRBJ2-1 provide the parts outside the CDR3, is GAGVSQSPRYKVTKRGQDVALRCDPISGHVSLYWYRQALGQGPEFLTYFNYEAQQDKSGLPNDRFSAERPEGSISTLTIQRTEQRDSAMYRCASSLAGTGAYNEQFFGPGTRLTVL.

Here the CDR3 reads CASSAQTGGNEKLFF. The CDR3 DNA reads TGTGCCAGTAGTGCTCAGACAGGGGGCAATGAAAAACTGTTTTTT. The chain recombines TRBV19 with TRBJ1-4; 10 nucleotides align to TRBD1. The CDR3 spans 15 residues. V lost 5 bases, J lost 5 bases, and 5 bases stayed unmatched. The germline CDR1 and CDR2 sequences are LNHDA and SQIVND (reference sequence).

This clone showed up just a few times. The chain carries TRBV30 and TRBJ1-1, with 9 bases lining up with TRBD1. The CDR3 contains 12 residues. From germline, CDR1 is GTSNPN and CDR2 SVGIG (reference sequence). V lost 8 bases to trimming and J lost 8 bases; unmatched junction nucleotides: 9. In DNA, the CDR3 is TGTGCCCGGTCGGGGGACAGGGTCGAAGCTTTCTTT. Translation: CARSGDRVEAFF.

This clone has a handful of counts. The chain carries TRBV2 and TRBJ2-4, with 12 positions matching TRBD1. J was trimmed by 6 bases and V by 5 bases; bases with no gene match: 5. CDR1 and CDR2 (germline): SNHLY, FYNNEI. This CDR3 has 15 residues. The CDR3 reads CASSMGQGARNIQYF. The CDR3 DNA reads TGTGCCAGCAGTATGGGACAGGGGGCGAGAAACATTCAGTACTTC.

This clone was observed a handful of times. The V call is TRBV5-1, the J call TRBJ1-4; the match to TRBD1 covers 10 bases. The junction had 6 bases not matched to a gene; V was cut back by 6 bases and J by 7 bases. This CDR3 region has 14 residues. CDR1 SGHRS and CDR2 YFSETQ come from the germline V gene. DNA of the CDR3: TGCGCCAGCACCTCCGGGACAGGGGCTGAAAAACTGTTTTTT. It yields the protein CASTSGTGAEKLFF.

The table lists this clone with a few counts. V gene TRBV7-9 combines with J gene TRBJ1-1; D ambiguous. CDR3 length: 16 amino acids. CDR1 and CDR2 from the germline V gene are SEHNR and FQNEAQ (reference sequence). Between the trimmed V and J ends, which lost 0 bases and 2 bases, there was a span of 13 bases. The CDR3 region is CASSLARLMVNTEAFF. Written as DNA, the CDR3 is TGTGCCAGCAGCTTAGCGCGTCTTATGGTTAACACTGAAGCTTTCTTT.